This T cell receptor beta chain was documented in a study of blood T cell repertoires in COVID-19. Clones were sequenced by immunoSEQ multiplex PCR, and TCRdb holds only the in-frame ones, with some missing. In the table there are about 170,000 clones, under 95% of which are singletons. The CDR3 is made up of 14 amino acids. Trimming removed 4 bases from V and 1 base from J; junction bases left unmatched: 4. Germline CDR1 reads SGHTS; CDR2 reads YDEGEE. This chain connects TRBV5-8 to TRBJ2-5; TRBD1 aligns across 7 bases. The sequenced sample consisted of peripheral blood. This clonotype was sampled from a man aged 18 to 29 with COVID-19, enrolled during active disease. The CDR3 nucleotides are TGTGCCAGCAGCCCGACAGGGACCCAAGAGACCCAGTACTTC. Translation: CASSPTGTQETQYF.